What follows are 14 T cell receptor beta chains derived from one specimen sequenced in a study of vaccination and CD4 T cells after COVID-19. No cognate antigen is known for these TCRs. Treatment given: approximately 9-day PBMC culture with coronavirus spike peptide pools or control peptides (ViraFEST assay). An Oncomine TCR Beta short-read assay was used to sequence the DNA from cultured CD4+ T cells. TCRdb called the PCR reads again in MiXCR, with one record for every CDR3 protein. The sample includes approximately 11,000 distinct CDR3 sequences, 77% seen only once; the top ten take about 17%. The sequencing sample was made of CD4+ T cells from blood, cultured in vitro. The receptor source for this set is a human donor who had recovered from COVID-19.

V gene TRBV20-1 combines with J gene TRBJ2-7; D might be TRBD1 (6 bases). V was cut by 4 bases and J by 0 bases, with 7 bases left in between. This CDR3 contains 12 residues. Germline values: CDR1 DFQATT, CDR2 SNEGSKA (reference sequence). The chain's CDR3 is CSATGASYEQYF. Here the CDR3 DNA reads TGCAGTGCTACAGGGGCCTCCTACGAGCAGTACTTC.

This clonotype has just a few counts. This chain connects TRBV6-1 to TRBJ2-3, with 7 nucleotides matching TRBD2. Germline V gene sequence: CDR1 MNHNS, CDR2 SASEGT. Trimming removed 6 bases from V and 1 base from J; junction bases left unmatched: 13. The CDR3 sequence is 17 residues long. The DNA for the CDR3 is TGTGCCAGCAGCGAGAGAGCCAGACTAGCTGGCACAGATACGCAGTATTTT. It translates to CASSERARLAGTDTQYF.

The CDR3 sequence: CSAPKSGFNEKLFF. CDR3 in DNA: TGCAGTGCCCCTAAAAGTGGATTTAATGAAAAACTGTTTTTT. This chain joins TRBV20-1 and TRBJ1-4; no firm D call. CDR1 and CDR2 (germline): DFQATT, SNEGSKA (reference sequence). Deletions cut 6 bases from V and 4 bases from J, with 15 bases between. The length of the CDR3 is 14 residues.

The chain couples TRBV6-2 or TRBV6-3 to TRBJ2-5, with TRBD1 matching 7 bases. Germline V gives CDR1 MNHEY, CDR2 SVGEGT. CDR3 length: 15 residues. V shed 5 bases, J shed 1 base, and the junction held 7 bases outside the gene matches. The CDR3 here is CASSPRGIIQETQYF. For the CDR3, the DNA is TGTGCCAGCAGTCCCAGGGGGATAATCCAAGAGACCCAGTACTTC.

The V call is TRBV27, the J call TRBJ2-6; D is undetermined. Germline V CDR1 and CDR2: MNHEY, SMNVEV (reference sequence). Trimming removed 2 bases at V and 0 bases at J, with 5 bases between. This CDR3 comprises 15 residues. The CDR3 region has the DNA TGTGCCAGCAGTTTAAGGCCCTCTGGGGCCAACGTCCTGACTTTC. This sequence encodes CASSLRPSGANVLTF.

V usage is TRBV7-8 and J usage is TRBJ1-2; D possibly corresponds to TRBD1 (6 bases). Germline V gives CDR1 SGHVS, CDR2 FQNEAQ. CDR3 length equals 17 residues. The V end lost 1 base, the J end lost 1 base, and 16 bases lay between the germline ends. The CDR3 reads CASSLGGGTGNNYGYTF. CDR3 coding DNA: TGTGCCAGCAGCTTAGGCGGGGGAACAGGGAATAACTATGGCTACACCTTC.

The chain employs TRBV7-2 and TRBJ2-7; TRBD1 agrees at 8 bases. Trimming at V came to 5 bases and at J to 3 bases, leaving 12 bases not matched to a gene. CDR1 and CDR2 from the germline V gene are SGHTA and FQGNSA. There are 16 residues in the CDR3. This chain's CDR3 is CASSARTGGMHYEQYF. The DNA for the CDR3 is TGTGCCAGCAGCGCCCGAACAGGGGGTATGCACTACGAGCAGTACTTC. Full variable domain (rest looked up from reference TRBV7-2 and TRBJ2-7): GAGVSQSPSNKVTEKGKDVELRCDPISGHTALYWYRQSLGQGLEFLIYFQGNSAPDKSGLPSDRFSAERTGGSVSTLTIQRTQQEDSAVYLCASSARTGGMHYEQYFGPGTRLTVT.

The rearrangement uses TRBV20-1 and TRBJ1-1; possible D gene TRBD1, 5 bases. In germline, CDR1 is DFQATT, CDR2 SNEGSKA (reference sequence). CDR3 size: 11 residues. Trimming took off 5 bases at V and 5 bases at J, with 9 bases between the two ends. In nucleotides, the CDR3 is TGCAGTGCTCATAGGGGTACTGAAGCTTTCTTT. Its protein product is CSAHRGTEAFF.

The CDR3 DNA is TGTGCCAGCACCGATACCGAGGGGCGGAACACTGAAGCTTTCTTT. Its protein product is CASTDTEGRNTEAFF. The chain recombines TRBV6-1 with TRBJ1-1; perhaps TRBD1 as D (5 bases). Per germline, CDR1 MNHNS and CDR2 SASEGT. The ends were cut back, 7 bases at V and 1 base at J, with 16 bases in the middle. The CDR3 spans 15 residues.

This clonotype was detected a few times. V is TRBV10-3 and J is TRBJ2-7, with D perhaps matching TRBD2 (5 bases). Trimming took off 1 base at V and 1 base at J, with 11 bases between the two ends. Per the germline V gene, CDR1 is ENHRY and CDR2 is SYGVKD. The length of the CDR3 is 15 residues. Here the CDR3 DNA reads TGTGCCATCAGTGAGTATGGAGGCAGGTCCTACGAGCAGTACTTC. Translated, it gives CAISEYGGRSYEQYF.

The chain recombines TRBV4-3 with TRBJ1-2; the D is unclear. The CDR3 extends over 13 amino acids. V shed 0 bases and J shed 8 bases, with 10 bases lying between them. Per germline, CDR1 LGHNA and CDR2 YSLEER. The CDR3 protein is CASSQDPRAGYTF. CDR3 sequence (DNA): TGCGCCAGCAGCCAAGATCCTCGGGCGGGCTACACCTTC.

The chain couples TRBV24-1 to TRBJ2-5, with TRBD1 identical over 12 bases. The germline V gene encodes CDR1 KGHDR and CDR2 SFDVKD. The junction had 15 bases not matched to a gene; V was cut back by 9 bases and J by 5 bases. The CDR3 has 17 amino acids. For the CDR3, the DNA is TGTGCCACCGGAGGGGTGATGGGACAGGGGGCACACGAGACCCAGTACTTC. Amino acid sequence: CATGGVMGQGAHETQYF.

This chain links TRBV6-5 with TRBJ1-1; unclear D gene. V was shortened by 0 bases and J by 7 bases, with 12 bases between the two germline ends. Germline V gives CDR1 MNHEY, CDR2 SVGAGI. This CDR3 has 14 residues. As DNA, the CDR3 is TGTGCCAGCAGTTACTCGATCGAGGGAGGTGAAGCTTTCTTT. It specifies CASSYSIEGGEAFF.

CDR3 sequence (DNA): TGTGCCAGTCGAGGTGGACAGAACTATAATTCACCCCTCCACTTT. It translates to CASRGGQNYNSPLHF. V and J are TRBV6-2 or TRBV6-3 and TRBJ1-6; tentatively, D is TRBD1 (6 bases). CDR1 is MNHEY and CDR2 is SVGEGT in the germline V gene. V gave up 9 bases and J gave up 3 bases, with 15 bases separating them. The CDR3 totals 15 residues.